This T cell receptor (beta chain) was identified in a study of OX40 agonist ivuxolimab in advanced cancers. Profiled with immunoSEQ multiplex PCR; TCRdb holds only in-frame clones, not every one. The table has approximately 70,000 clones, approximately 80% seen once. The CDR3 has 15 amino acids. V dropped 6 bases and J dropped 0 bases, with 9 bases sitting between them. In germline, CDR1 is WNHNN, CDR2 SYGVQD (reference sequence). The TCR comes from an adult with an advanced solid tumor such as melanoma, head and neck, liver or kidney cancer. The chain is built from TRBV10-1 and TRBJ1-6, with D possibly being TRBD1 (6 bases). The starting material was CD4+ or CD8+ T cells sorted from blood, obtained in a trial of the OX40 agonist ivuxolimab. DNA of the CDR3: TGCGCCAGCAGAGGACAGAGCTCCTATAATTCACCCCTCCACTTT. Protein product: CASRGQSSYNSPLHF.